A selection of T cell receptor beta chains follows, all from one sample in a study of cytomegalovirus exposure and HLA in healthy donors. Assay used: immunoSEQ multiplex PCR; TCRdb lists only in-frame clones, some missing. This repertoire shows 100,000 to 150,000 clones, around 86% found once; its top ten account for about 0.7%. The specimen was PBMCs. Receptor source: a young man in good health and CMV-seronegative. Each CDR3 is given with its conserved first and last residue. A D gene is named only where the DNA matches it firmly. For some rows the clone size is stated as once, few or many, or as a class when expanded; others skip it.

>NA|TRBV5-4|NA|TRBJ1-4
CASSSIQGKLFF
TGTGCCAGCAGCTCTATACAGGGAAAACTGTTTTTT
>NA|TRBV6-5|once|TRBJ2-1
CASSYLTRRDEQFF
TGTGCCAGCAGTTACCTAACCCGGCGGGATGAGCAGTTCTTC
>TRBD2|TRBV10-1|NA|TRBJ2-7
CASSDMLAGIYEQYF
TGCGCCAGCAGTGATATGCTAGCGGGGATTTACGAGCAGTACTTC
>NA|TRBV7-6|NA|TRBJ1-5
CASSSDRNSNQPQHF
TGTGCCAGCAGCTCCGACAGAAATAGCAATCAGCCCCAGCATTTT
>NA|TRBV27|NA|TRBJ2-3
CASSTDRFSSTDTQYF
TGTGCCAGCAGTACAGACAGATTCTCTAGCACAGATACGCAGTATTTT
>TRBD2|TRBV7-4|once|TRBJ2-3
CASSLGGSGGRGDTQYF
TGTGCCAGCAGCTTAGGGGGTAGCGGGGGCCGGGGAGATACGCAGTATTTT
>NA|TRBV4-3|NA|TRBJ2-5
CASSQGGYSRETQYF
TGCGCCAGCAGCCAAGGAGGCTATAGCAGAGAGACCCAGTACTTC
>TRBD1|TRBV7-2|NA|TRBJ1-2
CASSLAGSDRGYGYTF
TGTGCCAGCAGCTTAGCAGGGTCCGACAGGGGCTATGGCTACACCTTC
>NA|TRBV29-1|NA|TRBJ2-7
CSIQITGNEQYF
TGCAGCATCCAAATAACAGGGAACGAGCAGTACTTC
>NA|TRBV5-4|NA|TRBJ2-7
CASSRGAVEQYF
TGTGCCAGCAGCCGCGGGGCGGTCGAGCAGTACTTC
>TRBD1|TRBV5-4|NA|TRBJ1-1
CASSGTGVGNTEAFF
TGTGCCAGCAGCGGGACAGGGGTTGGGAACACTGAAGCTTTCTTT
>TRBD2|TRBV7-2|NA|TRBJ2-1
CASSRQDGLAGGNEQFF
TGTGCCAGCAGCCGTCAAGACGGTCTAGCGGGGGGAAATGAGCAGTTCTTC
>NA|TRBV27|NA|TRBJ2-7
CASSFSTSMDEQYF
TGTGCCAGCAGTTTTTCAACTAGCATGGACGAGCAGTACTTC
>NA|TRBV19|NA|TRBJ1-2
CASNPAESSYGYTF
TGTGCCAGTAACCCAGCGGAATCTTCATATGGCTACACCTTC
>NA|TRBV16|NA|TRBJ2-7
CASSQSTRDMYF
TGTGCCAGCAGCCAATCGACTAGGGATATGTACTTC
>NA|TRBV27|NA|TRBJ2-2
CASQTGYPGELFF
TGTGCCAGCCAAACAGGGTACCCCGGGGAGCTGTTTTTT
>TRBD1|TRBV2|NA|TRBJ1-5
CASSESPTGSNQPQHF
TGTGCCAGCAGTGAAAGCCCGACAGGGAGCAATCAGCCCCAGCATTTT
>TRBD1|TRBV5-1|NA|TRBJ2-1
CASSLPGTGFFEQFF
TGCGCCAGCAGCTTGCCGGGGACAGGGTTTTTCGAGCAGTTCTTC
>TRBD1|TRBV7-9|NA|TRBJ1-2
CASSSGTEVRGYTF
TGTGCCAGCAGCTCGGGGACAGAAGTTCGAGGCTACACCTTC
>NA|TRBV28|NA|TRBJ2-3
CASRSDSSTDTQYF
TGTGCCAGCCGCTCCGACAGTAGCACAGATACGCAGTATTTT
>TRBD2|TRBV7-9|NA|TRBJ2-1
CASSQSERLAGDNEQFF
TGTGCCAGCAGCCAGAGTGAAAGACTAGCGGGGGACAATGAGCAGTTCTTC
>NA|TRBV14|NA|TRBJ2-7
CASSLLVESDEQYF
TGTGCCAGCAGCCTACTCGTTGAGTCTGACGAGCAGTACTTC
>TRBD1|TRBV19|NA|TRBJ1-1
CASAPGQGVGTEAFF
TGTGCCAGCGCTCCGGGACAGGGGGTAGGTACTGAAGCTTTCTTT
>NA|TRBV6-1|NA|TRBJ1-1
CASTGRVVAFF
TGTGCCAGCACGGGCAGGGTTGTAGCTTTCTTT
>NA|TRBV30|NA|TRBJ2-2
CAWSVQNNGELFF
TGTGCCTGGAGTGTACAGAACAACGGGGAGCTGTTTTTT
>NA|TRBV7-2|NA|TRBJ2-2
CASSLVFRVVSGELFF
TGTGCCAGCAGCTTAGTATTCAGGGTAGTCTCCGGGGAGCTGTTTTTT
>TRBD2|TRBV5-6|NA|TRBJ2-3
CASSRSGGPGFPLTDTQYF
TGTGCCAGCAGCCGTAGCGGGGGGCCAGGCTTTCCCCTCACAGATACGCAGTATTTT
>NA|TRBV20-1|NA|TRBJ1-2
CSATTGFGYTF
TGCAGTGCTACCACAGGATTCGGCTACACCTTC
>NA|TRBV28|NA|TRBJ2-7
CASQDRWSYEQYF
TGTGCCAGCCAAGACAGGTGGTCCTACGAGCAGTACTTC
>TRBD2|TRBV27|NA|TRBJ2-5
CASSLSPSGGPQETQYF
TGTGCCAGCAGTTTATCGCCCAGCGGGGGCCCCCAAGAGACCCAGTACTTC
>TRBD2|TRBV4-1|once|TRBJ2-7
CASSQSGLGEQYF
TGCGCCAGCAGCCAATCCGGACTAGGCGAGCAGTACTTC
>TRBD2|TRBV4-3|NA|TRBJ2-3
CASSQDSGGPGDTQYF
TGCGCCAGCAGCCAAGATAGCGGGGGTCCGGGGGATACGCAGTATTTT
>NA|TRBV6-7|NA|TRBJ2-3
CASSRAPREGTDTQYF
TGTGCCAGCAGTCGGGCCCCAAGGGAGGGCACAGATACGCAGTATTTT
>TRBD1|TRBV25-1|NA|TRBJ2-7
CASSTGAEQYF
TGTGCCAGCAGTACAGGGGCCGAGCAGTACTTC
>NA|TRBV28|once|TRBJ1-5
CASSLWTEKPNQPQHF
TGTGCCAGCAGTTTATGGACGGAGAAACCGAATCAGCCCCAGCATTTT
>NA|TRBV27|NA|TRBJ1-1
CASLNGWNTEAFF
TGTGCCAGCCTAAACGGTTGGAACACTGAAGCTTTCTTT
>NA|TRBV6-1|NA|TRBJ1-3
CASSEELSGNTIYF
TGTGCCAGCAGCGAAGAGCTCTCTGGAAACACCATATATTTT
>NA|TRBV18|NA|TRBJ2-7
CASSPGIPPQGQYF
TGTGCCAGCTCACCAGGGATACCCCCCCAGGGGCAGTACTTC
>TRBD1|TRBV7-8|once|TRBJ1-5
CASSLVTGGTVREPQHF
TGTGCCAGCAGCTTAGTAACAGGGGGTACCGTTAGGGAGCCCCAGCATTTT
>NA|TRBV6-5|NA|TRBJ1-1
CASSYSHRLNTEAFF
TGTGCCAGCAGTTACTCCCACAGACTGAACACTGAAGCTTTCTTT
>NA|TRBV5-6|NA|TRBJ1-2
CASSLWRQDHYGYTF
TGTGCCAGCAGCCTTTGGAGACAGGACCACTATGGCTACACCTTC
>NA|TRBV9|NA|TRBJ1-5
CASSAEQGQPQHF
TGTGCCAGCAGCGCCGAACAGGGCCAGCCCCAGCATTTT
>TRBD1|TRBV7-2|NA|TRBJ2-2
CASRTHRGQAGELFF
TGTGCCAGCAGAACCCACAGGGGGCAAGCCGGGGAGCTGTTTTTT
>NA|TRBV5-1|once|TRBJ2-4
CASSSGHLAKNIQYF
TGCGCCAGCAGCTCCGGACATTTAGCCAAAAACATTCAGTACTTC
>NA|TRBV10-1|NA|TRBJ1-6
CASRGPRDSPLHF
TGCGCCAGCAGGGGGCCTCGAGATTCACCCCTCCACTTT
>NA|TRBV27|few|TRBJ2-7
CASTYEQYF
TGTGCCAGCACGTACGAGCAGTACTTC
>NA|TRBV18|NA|TRBJ1-1
CASSFAPGDGNTEAFF
TGTGCCAGCTCATTTGCGCCAGGGGATGGGAACACTGAAGCTTTCTTT
>TRBD1|TRBV7-9|NA|TRBJ1-4
CASSDPEGANNEKLFF
TGTGCCAGCAGCGATCCTGAGGGGGCTAATAATGAAAAACTGTTTTTT